Below, 19 T cell receptor beta chains from the same sample are listed, as sequenced in a study of immune evolution from preneoplasia to lung adenocarcinoma. The assay was immunoSEQ multiplex PCR, and TCRdb's table has in-frame clones only and misses some. The sample shows approximately 11,000 clones, roughly 79% of them seen only once. Sequencing used FFPE minimally invasive lung adenocarcinoma tissue. Receptor source: a person aged 55-79 years with lung adenocarcinoma.

The chain recombines TRBV11-3 with TRBJ2-7; D is unresolved. Trimming pared 3 bases from V and 6 bases from J, leaving 9 bases between. There are 12 residues in the CDR3. Germline CDR1 reads SGHNT; CDR2 reads YENEEA. CDR3 sequence: CASSLNEFEQYF. CDR3 coding DNA: TGTGCCAGCAGCTTGAACGAGTTCGAGCAGTACTTC.

The chain is built from TRBV6-4 and TRBJ2-1, with 8 bases aligning to TRBD2. CDR1 is MRHNA, CDR2 SNTAGT, per germline. V trimming: 2 bases; J trimming: 6 bases; junction bases outside the gene matches: 0. The CDR3 is made up of 13 amino acids. CDR3 sequence reads: CASSDGTSNEQFF. CDR3 sequence (DNA): TGTGCCAGCAGTGACGGGACTAGCAATGAGCAGTTCTTC.

The chain employs TRBV7-3 and TRBJ2-3; tentatively, D is TRBD2 (6 bases). Germline V gene data show CDR1 as SGHTA and CDR2 as FQGTGA. CDR3 length equals 14 residues. V lost 4 bases and J lost 0, with 8 bases in between. The CDR3: CASSSGSSTDTQYF. The CDR3, as DNA: TGTGCCAGCAGCTCCGGGAGTAGCACAGATACGCAGTATTTT.

The rearrangement uses TRBV18 and TRBJ1-2; 8 bases fit TRBD1. CDR1 KGHSH and CDR2 LQKENI come from the germline V gene. With 2 bases clipped from V and 4 bases from J, the junction kept 9 bases outside the gene matches. This CDR3 has 16 amino acids. This CDR3 is CASSPVPGGSSYGYTF. The CDR3 nucleotides are TGTGCCAGCTCACCAGTCCCAGGGGGCTCTAGCTATGGCTACACCTTC.

The chain has TRBV19 and TRBJ2-1, with a possible D match to TRBD1 (8 bases). The CDR3 extends over 14 amino acids. Germline CDR1 reads LNHDA; CDR2 reads SQIVND (reference sequence). The CDR3 protein is CSTGGGPLYNEQFF. DNA for the CDR3: TGTTCCACAGGGGGGGGTCCCCTCTACAATGAGCAGTTCTTC. Variable domain in full (rest from reference TRBV19 and TRBJ2-1): DGGITQSPKYLFRKEGQNVTLSCEQNLNHDAMYWYRQDPGQGLRLIYYSQIVNDFQKGDIAEGYSVSREKKESFPLTVTSAQKNPTAFYLCSTGGGPLYNEQFFGPGTRLTVL.

The chain uses TRBV10-2 and TRBJ2-1; D may be TRBD1 (6 bases). The CDR3 spans 15 residues. V dropped 7 bases and J dropped 3 bases, with 16 bases sitting between them. Germline loops: CDR1 WSHSY, CDR2 SAAADI. The CDR3 spells CASKGGPLGYNEQFF. The CDR3 coding sequence is TGCGCCAGCAAAGGGGGTCCCCTAGGCTACAATGAGCAGTTCTTC.

The chain recombines TRBV11-2 with TRBJ2-5, with D possibly TRBD2 on 7 matching bases. The CDR3 length is 13 residues. V lost 8 bases and J lost 5, with 15 bases in between. From germline, CDR1 is SGHAT and CDR2 FQNNGV. Here the CDR3 DNA reads TGTGCCAGCGCCGTGGGGGGGCTCGAGACCCAGTACTTC. Its translation is CASAVGGLETQYF.

CDR3 in DNA: TGTGCCAGCAGCGGATCCCCCGACCGCGGGAGCAATCAGCCCCAGCATTTT. Residues: CASSGSPDRGSNQPQHF. This chain links TRBV7-2 with TRBJ1-5; D remains ambiguous. This CDR3 contains 17 residues. The germline V and J ends were trimmed by 5 bases and 1 base, with 18 bases remaining between them. Germline CDR1 SGHTA, CDR2 FQGNSA.

This clone was detected only once. The chain is built from TRBV5-5 and TRBJ1-2; D gene ambiguous. This CDR3 contains 16 residues. V was cut by 2 bases and J by 0 bases, with 14 bases left in between. Germline V gene data show CDR1 as SGHKS and CDR2 as YYEKEE (reference sequence). CDR3 sequence reads: CASSFGHFRTNYGYTF. In DNA form, the CDR3 reads TGTGCCAGCAGCTTTGGGCATTTCCGGACTAACTATGGCTACACCTTC. The full variable domain, rest sourced from reference TRBV5-5 and TRBJ1-2, is DAGVTQSPTHLIKTRGQQVTLRCSPISGHKSVSWYQQVLGQGPQFIFQYYEKEERGRGNFPDRFSARQFPNYSSELNVNALLLGDSALYLCASSFGHFRTNYGYTFGSGTRLTVV.

V gene TRBV4-3 combines with J gene TRBJ2-5; TRBD1 aligns across 9 bases. Near its end, the DNA agrees better with TRBJ2-7, so the J call may be wrong. The CDR3 consists of 13 residues. Germline V gene data show CDR1 as LGHNA and CDR2 as YSLEER. The CDR3 spells CASSGDRENEQYF. As DNA, the CDR3 is TGCGCCAGCAGCGGGGACAGGGAGAACGAGCAGTACTTC.

The V call is TRBV28, the J call TRBJ1-6; D call uncertain. Germline-derived CDR1 and CDR2 are MDHEN and SYDVKM. V was pared by 7 bases and J by 5 bases, with 9 bases between. This CDR3 has 13 amino acids. CDR3 coding DNA: TGTGCCAGCACCATATTCGATAATTCACCCCTCCACTTT. Translation: CASTIFDNSPLHF.

This clone was recorded only once. The V gene is TRBV28, the J gene TRBJ2-1, with D possibly TRBD2 on 7 matching bases. Trimming took 3 bases from V and 8 from J, leaving 20 bases between them. This CDR3 is 16 amino acids long. Germline CDR1 MDHEN, CDR2 SYDVKM. DNA of the CDR3: TGTGCCAGCAGTTTGGGGGGGGCGAGAGGGGTCGATGAGCAGTTCTTC. It yields the protein CASSLGGARGVDEQFF. The whole variable domain, filled in from reference TRBV28 and TRBJ2-1, reads DVKVTQSSRYLVKRTGEKVFLECVQDMDHENMFWYRQDPGLGLRLIYFSYDVKMKEKGDIPEGYSVSREKKERFSLILESASTNQTSMYLCASSLGGARGVDEQFFGPGTRLTVL.

The chain recombines TRBV18 with TRBJ2-1, with 11 bases aligning to TRBD2. V was clipped by 6 bases and J by 3 bases; unmatched bases: 7. Germline CDR1 KGHSH, CDR2 LQKENI. This CDR3 is 16 amino acids long. The CDR3 reads CASSLTGTSGYNEQFF. For the CDR3, the DNA is TGTGCCAGCTCCCTTACCGGGACTAGCGGCTACAATGAGCAGTTCTTC.

V usage is TRBV28 and J usage is TRBJ1-1, with D tentatively TRBD1 (6 bases). Germline CDR1 MDHEN, CDR2 SYDVKM. The V end was cut by 10 bases, the J end by 1 base, with 7 bases between. The CDR3 extends over 11 amino acids. The CDR3 spells CATRGNTEAFF. CDR3 DNA: TGTGCCACCAGGGGGAACACTGAAGCTTTCTTT.

This clone was seen only a few times. The rearrangement uses TRBV7-9 and TRBJ1-1; D ambiguous. CDR3 length equals 13 residues. Looked up from germline, CDR1 is SEHNR and CDR2 is FQNEAQ (reference sequence). V was pared by 1 base and J by 4 bases, with 7 bases between. The CDR3, as DNA: TGTGCCAGCAGCTTAGGCAAGGGCACTGAAGCTTTCTTT. It translates to CASSLGKGTEAFF.

The chain couples TRBV7-8 to TRBJ2-2; 11 bases match TRBD2. The V segment lost 5 bases and the J segment 2 bases; nucleotides outside the gene matches: 4. There are 16 residues in the CDR3. CDR1 is SGHVS and CDR2 is FQNEAQ in the germline V gene. The CDR3 DNA sequence: TGTGCCAGCAGCCGACTAGCGGGGATTAACACCGGGGAGCTGTTTTTT. Translation gives CASSRLAGINTGELFF.

The chain links TRBV4-3 to TRBJ1-1; D may be TRBD1 (5 bases). Trimming left V 0 bases short and J 1 base short, with 12 bases between. The CDR3 contains 16 residues. Germline CDR1 is LGHNA and CDR2 is YSLEER. The CDR3 loop is CASSQELGHPNTEAFF. CDR3 sequence (DNA): TGCGCCAGCAGCCAAGAGCTGGGGCACCCGAACACTGAAGCTTTCTTT.

This chain connects TRBV10-1 to TRBJ2-7; D may be TRBD1 or TRBD2 (5 bases each). Germline CDR1 WNHNN, CDR2 SYGVQD (reference sequence). There are 15 residues in the CDR3. With 3 bases removed from V and 3 bases from J, the gap between germline ends came to 15 bases. This CDR3 reads CASSEYGAEDYEQYF. The CDR3 DNA reads as TGCGCCAGCAGTGAATATGGGGCGGAGGACTACGAGCAGTACTTC.

This chain connects TRBV7-3 to TRBJ2-3; 10 nucleotides match TRBD2. This CDR3 has 14 residues. Trimming at V came to 6 bases and at J to 4 bases, leaving 4 bases not matched to a gene. CDR1 is SGHTA, CDR2 FQGTGA, per germline. The CDR3 is CASRRGTSADTQYF. The CDR3 DNA sequence: TGTGCCAGCAGACGGGGGACTAGCGCAGATACGCAGTATTTT.